The entry that follows covers one TCR beta chain sequence. Antigen: not known. The sample is drawn from a study of siplizumab effects on memory and regulatory T cells. General study results and limits: Phenotypic classification as naive or memory proved unattainable for roughly 75-96% of proliferating CD4+ or CD8+ clones. Tracing alloreactive clones into unstimulated subsets worked for only a minor fraction of them.

Per sample, some 10^5 TCR templates were assayed. TCRdb keeps only in-frame clones here, not all; method: immunoSEQ multiplex PCR. This table holds 110,000 or so clones, about 90% found once. CDR1 and CDR2 from the germline V gene are SGHKS and YYEKEE (reference sequence). Between the trimmed V and J ends, which lost 2 bases and 3 bases, there was a span of 15 bases. The CDR3 spans 15 residues. The sample comprised Tregs sorted from blood. This chain connects TRBV5-5 to TRBJ2-7; the D gene is possibly TRBD2 (6 bases). The sequence came from a human donor in good health. CDR3 amino acids: CASSFGREVLYEQYF. As DNA, the CDR3 is TGTGCCAGCAGCTTCGGCAGGGAGGTCCTCTACGAGCAGTACTTC.